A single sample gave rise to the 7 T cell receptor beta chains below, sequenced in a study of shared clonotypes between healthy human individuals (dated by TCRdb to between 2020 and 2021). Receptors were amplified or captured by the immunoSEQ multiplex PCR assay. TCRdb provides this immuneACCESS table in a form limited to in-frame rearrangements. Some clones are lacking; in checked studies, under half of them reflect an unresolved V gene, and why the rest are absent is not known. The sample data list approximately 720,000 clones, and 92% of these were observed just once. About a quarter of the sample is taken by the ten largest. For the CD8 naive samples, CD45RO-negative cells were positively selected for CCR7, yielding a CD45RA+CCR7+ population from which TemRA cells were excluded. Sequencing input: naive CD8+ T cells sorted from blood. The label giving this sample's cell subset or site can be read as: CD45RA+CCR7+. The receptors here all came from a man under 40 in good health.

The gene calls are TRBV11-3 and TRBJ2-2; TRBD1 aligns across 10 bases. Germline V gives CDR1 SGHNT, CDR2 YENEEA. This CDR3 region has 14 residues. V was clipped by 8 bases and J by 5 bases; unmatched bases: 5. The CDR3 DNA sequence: TGTGCCAGCGAAGGACAGGGGGATACCGGGGAGCTGTTTTTT. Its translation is CASEGQGDTGELFF. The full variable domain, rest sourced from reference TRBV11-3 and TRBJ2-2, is EAGVVQSPRYKIIEKKQPVAFWCNPISGHNTLYWYLQNLGQGPELLIRYENEEAVDDSQLPKDRFSAERLKGVDSTLKIQPAELGDSAVYLCASEGQGDTGELFFGEGSRLTVL.

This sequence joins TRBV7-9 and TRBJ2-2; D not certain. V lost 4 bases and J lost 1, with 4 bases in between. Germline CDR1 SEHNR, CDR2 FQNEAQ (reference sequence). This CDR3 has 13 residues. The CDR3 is CASSSLNTGELFF. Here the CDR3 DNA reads TGTGCCAGCAGCTCTTTGAACACCGGGGAGCTGTTTTTT.

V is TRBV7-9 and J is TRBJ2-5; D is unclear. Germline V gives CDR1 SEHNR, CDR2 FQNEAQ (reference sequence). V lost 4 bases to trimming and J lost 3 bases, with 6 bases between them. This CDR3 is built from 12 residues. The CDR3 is CASSSPEETQYF. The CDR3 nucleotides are TGTGCCAGCAGCTCCCCCGAAGAGACCCAGTACTTC.

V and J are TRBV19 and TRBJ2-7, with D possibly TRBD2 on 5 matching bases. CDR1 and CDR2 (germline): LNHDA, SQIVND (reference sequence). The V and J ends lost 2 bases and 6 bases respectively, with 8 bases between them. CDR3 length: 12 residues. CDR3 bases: TGTGCCAGTAGTATATCCGGGGTCGAGCAGTACTTC. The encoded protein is CASSISGVEQYF.

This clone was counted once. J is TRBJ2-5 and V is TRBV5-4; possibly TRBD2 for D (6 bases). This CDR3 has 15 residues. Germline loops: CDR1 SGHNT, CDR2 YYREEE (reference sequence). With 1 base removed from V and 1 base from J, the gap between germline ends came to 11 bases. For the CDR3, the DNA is TGTGCCAGCAGCTTGACCCGGGACTCCCAAGAGACCCAGTACTTC. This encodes CASSLTRDSQETQYF.

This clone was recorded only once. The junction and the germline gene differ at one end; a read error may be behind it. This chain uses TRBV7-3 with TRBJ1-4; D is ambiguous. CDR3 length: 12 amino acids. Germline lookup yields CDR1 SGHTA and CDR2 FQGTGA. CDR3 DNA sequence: TGTGCCAGCAGCTTAATGGGTTCCCGGCGGGGTTTT. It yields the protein CASSLMGSRRGF.

The CDR3 DNA follows: TGTGCCAGCAGCCCAAAGGGGGCCCTGAACACTGAAGCTTTCTTT. Residues: CASSPKGALNTEAFF. The chain recombines TRBV11-2 with TRBJ1-1, with 7 bases identical to TRBD1. V was clipped by 5 bases and J by 0 bases; unmatched bases: 6. Germline V gene data show CDR1 as SGHAT and CDR2 as FQNNGV. This CDR3 is 15 amino acids long.